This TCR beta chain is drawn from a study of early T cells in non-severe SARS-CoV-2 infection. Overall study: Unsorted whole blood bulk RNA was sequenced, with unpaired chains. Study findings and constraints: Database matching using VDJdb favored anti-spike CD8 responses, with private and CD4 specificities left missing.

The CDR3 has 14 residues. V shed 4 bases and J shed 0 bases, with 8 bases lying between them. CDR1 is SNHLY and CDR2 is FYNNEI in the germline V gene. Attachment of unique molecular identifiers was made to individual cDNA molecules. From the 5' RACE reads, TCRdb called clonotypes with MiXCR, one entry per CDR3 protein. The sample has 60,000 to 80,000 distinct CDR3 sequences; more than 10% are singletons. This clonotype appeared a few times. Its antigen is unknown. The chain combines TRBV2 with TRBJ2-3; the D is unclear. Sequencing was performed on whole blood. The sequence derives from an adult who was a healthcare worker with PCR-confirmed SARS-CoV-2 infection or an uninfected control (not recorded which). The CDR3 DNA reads TGTGCCAGCAGTGCCGGCAGAAGCACAGATACGCAGTATTTT. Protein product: CASSAGRSTDTQYF.